A single sample gave rise to the 29 T cell receptor beta chains below, sequenced in a study of T cells in women clearing cervical HPV infection (dated by TCRdb to 2017 to 2018). The library was produced with the immunoSEQ multiplex PCR assay. TCRdb carries this immuneACCESS record with in-frame sequences only. Its versions omit some clonotypes, under half of them owing to an unresolved V gene in the studies checked, with the rest unexplained. The sample table holds about 35,000 clones. The ten largest make up around 1.6% of the sample. The sample taken for sequencing was blood buffy coat. The receptors shown here come from a woman between 18 and 69 years old with a cervical HPV16 infection that either progressed to CIN3+ or cleared (not recorded which).

As to this clone: The sequence runs out 3 residues before the end of the CDR3; the remainder is reconstructed from the germline J gene. This chain joins TRBV19 and TRBJ2-2; tentatively, D is TRBD1 (5 bases). V shed 3 bases and J shed 7 bases, with 15 bases lying between them. The CDR3 is 15 residues long. Germline-derived CDR1 and CDR2 are LNHDA and SQIVND (reference sequence). CDR3 amino acids: CASSIGAGLGGELFF. Partial CDR3 DNA: TGTGCCAGTAGTATTGGGGCAGGGCTCGGCGGGGAG. The full variable domain, its missing parts supplied by reference TRBV19 and TRBJ2-2, is DGGITQSPKYLFRKEGQNVTLSCEQNLNHDAMYWYRQDPGQGLRLIYYSQIVNDFQKGDIAEGYSVSREKKESFPLTVTSAQKNPTAFYLCASSIGAGLGGELFFGEGSRLTVL.

Note on this clone: From the germline J gene comes the end of the CDR3, since the read stops 3 residues before it. The V call is TRBV7-9, the J call TRBJ1-2, with a weak D call TRBD1 (5 bases). In germline, CDR1 is SEHNR, CDR2 FQNEAQ (reference sequence). CDR3 length equals 13 residues. CDR3: CASSLPARGDYTF. The covered CDR3 bases are TGTGCCAGCAGCCTCCCGGCTAGGGGTGAC.

As concerns this clone: The CDR3 goes on 3 residues after the read ends, and that part is filled in from the germline J gene. The gene calls are TRBV2 and TRBJ1-4, with 9 nucleotides matching TRBD1. This CDR3 has 15 residues. Germline trimming cut 0 bases from V and 6 bases from J; bases unmatched to any gene: 2. Germline values: CDR1 SNHLY, CDR2 FYNNEI. The DNA read from the CDR3 is TGTGCCAGCAGTGAAGCCACAGGGGGCTATGAAAAA. It yields the protein CASSEATGGYEK. The whole CDR3 region reads CASSEATGGYEKLFF. The full variable domain, completed using reference TRBV2 and TRBJ1-4, is EPEVTQTPSHQVTQMGQEVILRCVPISNHLYFYWYRQILGQKVEFLVSFYNNEISEKSEIFDDQFSVERPDGSNFTLKIRSTKLEDSAMYFCASSEATGGYEKLFFGSGTQLSVL.

In regard to this clone: From the germline J gene comes the end of the CDR3, since the read stops 3 residues before it. The chain carries TRBV20-1 and TRBJ2-3; 14 positions agree with TRBD2. The ends lost 1 base at V and 4 bases at J; junction bases unmatched: 1. The CDR3 runs to 15 residues. Per germline, CDR1 DFQATT and CDR2 SNEGSKA (reference sequence). The sequenced CDR3 bases are TGCAGTGCTAGAGGGACTAGCGGGGGGCCAGATACG. Its protein product is CSARGTSGGPDT. The CDR3, in full, reads CSARGTSGGPDTQYF.

Concerning this clone itself: The read terminates 3 residues ahead of where the CDR3 ends, so the germline J gene completes it. This chain joins TRBV5-8 and TRBJ2-7; 7 bases map to TRBD1. CDR1 is SGHTS, CDR2 YDEGEE, per germline. With V trimmed by 1 base and J by 0 bases, 4 bases remained unmatched. The CDR3 is made up of 15 amino acids. CDR3 DNA, as far as it was read: TGTGCCAGCAGCTTGTATGGGACAGTCTCCTACGAG. Protein product: CASSLYGTVSYE. From start to end, the CDR3 is CASSLYGTVSYEQYF.

Comment on this clone: The read terminates 3 residues ahead of where the CDR3 ends, so the germline J gene completes it. V and J are TRBV20-1 and TRBJ1-2; 8 nucleotides match TRBD1. Losses at the gene ends were 6 bases for V and 7 bases for J; bases not matched to a gene: 4. The CDR3 contains 11 residues. Per germline, CDR1 DFQATT and CDR2 SNEGSKA (reference sequence). Partial CDR3 DNA: TGCAGTGCCCAAGACAGGGGTGGC. Its protein is CSAQDRGG. The entire CDR3 is CSAQDRGGYTF.

A note on this clone: The CDR3 extends 3 residues past the end of the read, so its final part is completed from the germline J gene. The V and J genes are TRBV20-1 and TRBJ2-5; 15 bases map to TRBD2. Germline V gene data show CDR1 as DFQATT and CDR2 as SNEGSKA (reference sequence). J was trimmed by 7 bases and V by 6 bases; bases with no gene match: 6. This CDR3 spans 14 amino acids. The covered CDR3 bases are TGCAGTGCAGGACTAGCGGGAGGGTTATTGACC. Amino acid sequence: CSAGLAGGLLT. The CDR3 reads in full as CSAGLAGGLLTQYF.

With respect to this clone: The read terminates 3 residues before the CDR3 end, so the remaining end is supplied by the germline J gene. The chain carries TRBV19 and TRBJ2-5; D unresolved. The CDR3 spans 14 residues. Looked up from germline, CDR1 is LNHDA and CDR2 is SQIVND (reference sequence). V was shortened by 5 bases and J by 4 bases, with 14 bases between the two germline ends. CDR3 loop: CASSPSFTRETQYF. The CDR3 DNA, read in part, is TGTGCCAGTAGTCCCTCATTCACAAGAGAGACC.

By frequency, this clone is medium-sized. The read stops 3 residues short of the end of the CDR3; the missing end is completed from the germline J gene. This chain uses TRBV29-1 with TRBJ2-5, with D possibly being TRBD1 (6 bases). V was clipped by 3 bases and J by 4 bases, with 9 bases between them. This CDR3 is built from 12 residues. Germline CDR1 is SQVTM and CDR2 is ANQGSEA. Partial CDR3 DNA: TGCAGCGTTGAGGCAGGGGTAGAGACC. Translating it yields CSVEAGVET. The whole CDR3 protein reads CSVEAGVETQYF. The full variable domain, in which reference TRBV29-1 and TRBJ2-5 provide the parts outside the CDR3, is SAVISQKPSRDICQRGTSLTIQCQVDSQVTMMFWYRQQPGQSLTLIATANQGSEATYESGFVIDKFPISRPNLTFSTLTVSNMSPEDSSIYLCSVEAGVETQYFGPGTRLLVL.

About this clone: The read finishes 3 residues shy of the CDR3 end, and the germline J gene is used to complete it. The chain links TRBV5-5 to TRBJ1-1; TRBD1 aligns across 7 bases. CDR3 size: 15 residues. V lost 0 bases to trimming and J lost 4 bases; unmatched junction nucleotides: 6. CDR1 is SGHKS and CDR2 is YYEKEE in the germline V gene (reference sequence). The CDR3: CASSLEGAGGTEAFF. The CDR3 DNA, read in part, is TGTGCCAGCAGCTTGGAGGGGGCAGGGGGCACTGAA.

As to this clone: Read data end 3 residues before the CDR3 end; the end is taken from the germline J gene. The chain couples TRBV6-2 or TRBV6-3 to TRBJ2-4; the D gene is possibly TRBD1 (6 bases). The germline CDR1 and CDR2 sequences are MNHEY and SVGEGT. The CDR3 sequence is 11 residues long. The CDR3 here is CASSSGHLQYF. The DNA read from the CDR3 is TGTGCCAGCAGTTCGGGACACCTT.

On this clone itself: Read coverage stops 3 residues before the CDR3 terminus; the germline J gene supplies the remainder. The V gene is TRBV5-1, the J gene TRBJ1-2, with D perhaps TRBD1 (6 bases). This CDR3 comprises 17 residues. The germline V and J ends were trimmed by 0 bases and 0 bases, with 15 bases remaining between them. The germline CDR1 and CDR2 sequences are SGHRS and YFSETQ. The part of the CDR3 DNA that was read is TGCGCCAGCAGCTTGGCCCTAGGACAGAGAGCTAACTATGGC. Protein product: CASSLALGQRANYG. From start to end, the CDR3 is CASSLALGQRANYGYTF.

CDR3 region: CASSPGTPQNGYGYTF. The covered CDR3 bases are TGTGCCAGCTCACCCGGGACTCCGCAAAACGGCTATGGC. The V and J genes are TRBV18 and TRBJ1-2; maybe TRBD1 (5 bases). The read ends 3 residues early relative to the CDR3; the germline J gene fills the gap. This CDR3 comprises 16 residues. With 3 bases removed from V and 4 bases from J, the gap between germline ends came to 18 bases. Germline values: CDR1 KGHSH, CDR2 LQKENI.

Concerning this clone: The read ends 3 residues before the CDR3 terminus; that terminus is restored from the germline J gene. V gene TRBV29-1 combines with J gene TRBJ1-2; D is ambiguous. Germline lookup yields CDR1 SQVTM and CDR2 ANQGSEA. Between the trimmed V and J ends, which lost 6 bases and 4 bases, there was a span of 21 bases. The CDR3 is made up of 15 amino acids. Partial CDR3 DNA: TGCAGCGTAGACCACCAGACGCCCCGGGGCTATGGC. It specifies CSVDHQTPRGYG. The CDR3 in full is CSVDHQTPRGYGYTF.

As to this clone: Coverage ceases 3 residues before the CDR3 finishes, and the germline J gene fills in the end. The rearrangement joins TRBV19 to TRBJ1-3, with D possibly being TRBD1 (6 bases). Per germline, CDR1 LNHDA and CDR2 SQIVND (reference sequence). The CDR3 loop spans 15 amino acids. V gave up 6 bases and J gave up 6 bases, with 18 bases separating them. Partial CDR3 DNA: TGTGCCAGTAGCACCCAAACAGGGTTGGCAAACACC. The encoded protein is CASSTQTGLANT. The entire CDR3 protein is CASSTQTGLANTIYF. Drawing the rest from reference TRBV19 and TRBJ1-3, the complete variable domain is DGGITQSPKYLFRKEGQNVTLSCEQNLNHDAMYWYRQDPGQGLRLIYYSQIVNDFQKGDIAEGYSVSREKKESFPLTVTSAQKNPTAFYLCASSTQTGLANTIYFGEGSWLTVV.

Turning to this clone: The read comes to an end 3 residues before the CDR3 does, leaving the germline J gene to fill in the end. This chain connects TRBV6-2 or TRBV6-3 to TRBJ2-7; 8 bases line up with TRBD2. The trim removed 2 bases at V and 4 bases at J, leaving 4 bases unmatched. Germline CDR1 MNHEY, CDR2 SVGEGT. The CDR3 loop spans 14 amino acids. The CDR3 DNA, read in part, is TGTGCCAGCAGTTACGAAGCGGGAGCGTACGAG. It specifies CASSYEAGAYE. The CDR3 reads in full as CASSYEAGAYEQYF.

The CDR3 DNA, read in part, is TGTGCCAGCAGCTTAGCCGGCGGGAATGGT. It translates to CASSLAGGNG. The full CDR3 is CASSLAGGNGQYF. J is TRBJ2-4 and V is TRBV7-9, with D possibly being TRBD2 (6 bases). The CDR3 is cut off 3 residues early in the read; its end comes from the germline J gene. The germline CDR1 and CDR2 sequences are SEHNR and FQNEAQ (reference sequence). This CDR3 has 13 amino acids.

Of note for this clone: The missing CDR3 end, 3 residues past where the read stops, is filled in from the germline J gene. The chain recombines TRBV20-1 with TRBJ2-1; 9 positions agree with TRBD2. Trimming cost V 6 bases and J 3 bases; bases outside gene matches: 6. This CDR3 has 14 amino acids. CDR1 and CDR2 (germline): DFQATT, SNEGSKA (reference sequence). CDR3 loop: CSAKSGGFYNEQFF. The covered CDR3 bases are TGCAGTGCCAAGAGCGGGGGGTTCTACAATGAG.

To note about this clone: The sequence runs out 3 residues before the end of the CDR3; the remainder is reconstructed from the germline J gene. The genes are TRBV2 and TRBJ2-3, with D tentatively TRBD2 (5 bases). Germline CDR1 SNHLY, CDR2 FYNNEI. The CDR3 covers 16 residues. Trimming cost V 5 bases and J 5 bases, with 20 bases left between them. Partial CDR3 DNA: TGTGCCAGCAGTAAGGAGGCGCAGGATTCTGGAGATACG. Its protein is CASSKEAQDSGDT. The whole CDR3 protein reads CASSKEAQDSGDTQYF.

On this clone: Read coverage stops 3 residues before the CDR3 terminus; the germline J gene supplies the remainder. The V gene is TRBV18, the J gene TRBJ1-2, with D uncertain. Germline-derived CDR1 and CDR2 are KGHSH and LQKENI. The CDR3 covers 14 residues. CDR3 bases read: TGTGCCAGCTCACCACCGGCGCGGGTCTACGAC. It is translated as CASSPPARVYD. The full CDR3 sequence reads CASSPPARVYDYTF.

With regard to this clone: The missing CDR3 end, 3 residues past where the read stops, is filled in from the germline J gene. This chain uses TRBV6-2 or TRBV6-3 with TRBJ2-5, with 7 positions matching TRBD1. J gave up 4 bases and V 6 bases, and 5 bases lay outside the gene matches. This CDR3 has 13 amino acids. The germline V gene encodes CDR1 MNHEY and CDR2 SVGEGT. The CDR3 reads CASSHRGRETQYF. The DNA read from the CDR3 is TGTGCCAGCAGCCACAGGGGAAGAGAGACC.

As regards this clone: The CDR3 extends 3 residues past the end of the read, so its final part is completed from the germline J gene. V and J are TRBV5-5 and TRBJ2-3, with D hard to call. Germline V CDR1 and CDR2: SGHKS, YYEKEE (reference sequence). The CDR3 is 12 residues long. The CDR3 is CASSLDRETQYF. CDR3 DNA (partial): TGTGCCAGCAGCTTGGATAGAGAGACG.

Details on this clone: The read finishes 3 residues shy of the CDR3 end, and the germline J gene is used to complete it. V usage is TRBV2 and J usage is TRBJ1-6; D perhaps matches TRBD1 (6 bases). The CDR3 consists of 17 residues. Germline CDR1 SNHLY, CDR2 FYNNEI. The V and J ends lost 1 base and 6 bases respectively, with 16 bases between them. The CDR3 loop is CASSEVYRVNSNSPLHF. Partial CDR3 DNA: TGTGCCAGCAGTGAAGTCTACAGGGTGAATAGTAATTCACCC.

The DNA read from the CDR3 is TGTGCCAGTAGTCCCCGCAGGGGGAGCAATCAGCCC. Protein product: CASSPRRGSNQP. The whole CDR3 reads CASSPRRGSNQPQHF. The chain couples TRBV19 to TRBJ1-5; 7 bases fit TRBD1. The read ends 3 residues shy of where the CDR3 ends; the end is completed using the germline J gene. Germline CDR1 LNHDA, CDR2 SQIVND (reference sequence). Trimming cost V 5 bases and J 1 base; bases outside gene matches: 5. The CDR3 has 15 residues.

In regard to this clone: The CDR3 goes on 3 residues after the read ends, and that part is filled in from the germline J gene. J is TRBJ2-5 and V is TRBV5-1; 10 nucleotides line up with TRBD1. Losses at the gene ends were 0 bases for V and 3 bases for J; bases not matched to a gene: 2. The CDR3 has 15 residues. Germline-derived CDR1 and CDR2 are SGHRS and YFSETQ. CDR3 loop: CASSLVGQGEETQYF. CDR3 DNA (partial): TGCGCCAGCAGCTTGGTAGGACAGGGGGAAGAGACC. The full variable domain, rest sourced from reference TRBV5-1 and TRBJ2-5, is KAGVTQTPRYLIKTRGQQVTLSCSPISGHRSVSWYQQTPGQGLQFLFEYFSETQRNKGNFPGRFSGRQFSNSRSEMNVSTLELGDSALYLCASSLVGQGEETQYFGPGTRLLVL.

Worth noting for this clone: The CDR3 end is not reached by the read, which stops 3 residues before it; the germline J gene fills it in. The V gene is TRBV5-6, the J gene TRBJ2-1; 9 positions agree with TRBD2. Germline CDR1 and CDR2: SGHDT and YYEEEE. The CDR3 spans 15 residues. Trimming at V came to 3 bases and at J to 5 bases, leaving 6 bases not matched to a gene. CDR3 in amino acids: CASSSTTSGHNEQFF. The CDR3 bases that were read are TGTGCCAGCAGCTCAACGACTAGCGGTCACAATGAG.

With regard to this clone: The read stops 3 residues short of the end of the CDR3; the missing end is completed from the germline J gene. The V gene is TRBV24-1, the J gene TRBJ2-7; TRBD1 matches at 9 bases. The germline CDR1 and CDR2 sequences are KGHDR and SFDVKD. V dropped 2 bases and J dropped 1; count of bases not matched to a gene: 2. The CDR3 totals 15 residues. The CDR3 spells CATSDSGQGSYEQYF. The sequenced CDR3 bases are TGTGCCACCAGTGATTCGGGACAGGGATCCTACGAG.

Points on this clone: The CDR3 end falls 3 residues outside the read, so it is completed with the germline J gene. The chain couples TRBV7-9 to TRBJ1-2, with 9 bases that match TRBD1. V lost 1 base and J lost 4; bases outside the gene matches: 4. CDR3 length: 15 residues. The germline CDR1 and CDR2 sequences are SEHNR and FQNEAQ (reference sequence). CDR3 residues: CASSLVDRGSYGYTF. The CDR3 bases that were read are TGTGCCAGCAGCTTAGTGGACAGGGGTAGCTATGGC.

Comments on this clone: The read terminates 3 residues before the CDR3 end, so the remaining end is supplied by the germline J gene. The V gene is TRBV5-4, the J gene TRBJ1-3; D is uncertain. CDR1 is SGHNT and CDR2 is YYREEE in the germline V gene (reference sequence). V was clipped by 5 bases and J by 0 bases, with 12 bases between them. This CDR3 has 15 amino acids. The DNA read from the CDR3 is TGTGCCAGCAGGTCTCACAGAGACTCTGGAAACACC. Amino acids: CASRSHRDSGNT. The whole CDR3 region reads CASRSHRDSGNTIYF. Using reference TRBV5-4 and TRBJ1-3 for the parts outside the CDR3, the full variable domain is ETGVTQSPTHLIKTRGQQVTLRCSSQSGHNTVSWYQQALGQGPQFIFQYYREEENGRGNFPPRFSGLQFPNYSSELNVNALELDDSALYLCASRSHRDSGNTIYFGEGSWLTVV.